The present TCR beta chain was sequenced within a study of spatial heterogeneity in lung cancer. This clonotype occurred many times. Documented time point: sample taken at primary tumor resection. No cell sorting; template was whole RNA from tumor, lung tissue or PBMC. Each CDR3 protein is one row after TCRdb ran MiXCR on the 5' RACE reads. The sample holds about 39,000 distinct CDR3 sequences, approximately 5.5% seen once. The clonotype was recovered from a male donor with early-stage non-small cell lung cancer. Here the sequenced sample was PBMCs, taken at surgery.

CDR3: CASSWAGNTGELFF. The CDR3, as DNA: TGTGCCAGCAGCTGGGCGGGGAACACCGGGGAGCTGTTTTTT. The rearrangement joins TRBV5-8 to TRBJ2-2, with a weak D call TRBD2 (5 bases). V lost 3 bases to trimming and J lost 1 base, with 7 bases between them. This CDR3 spans 14 amino acids. CDR1 is SGHTS and CDR2 is YDEGEE in the germline V gene. Supplemented by reference TRBV5-8 and TRBJ2-2, the full variable domain reads EAGVTQSPTHLIKTRGQQATLRCSPISGHTSVYWYQQALGLGLQFLLWYDEGEERNRGNFPPRFSGRQFPNYSSELNVNALELEDSALYLCASSWAGNTGELFFGEGSRLTVL.